These 18 T cell receptor beta chains were all obtained from the same sample, sequenced in a study of T cells in Graves' hyperthyroidism and ophthalmopathy. Using RNA transcripts as the source, TCR beta CDR3 regions were amplified. When the TCR CDR3 underwent first-round RT-PCR, the HTBI primer set was used. TCRdb reanalysed the multiplex PCR reads using MiXCR and keeps one entry per CDR3 protein. Of approximately 210,000 distinct CDR3 sequences in the sample, about a sixth were seen once. Sequenced sample: blood. These receptors originate from a man aged 50-60 years with Graves' hyperthyroidism.

The V gene is TRBV5-1, the J gene TRBJ2-1; unclear D gene. V was pared by 0 bases and J by 6 bases, with 13 bases between. CDR1 SGHRS and CDR2 YFSETQ come from the germline V gene. The CDR3 is 15 residues long. The CDR3 loop reads CASSLGPIGPNEQFF. DNA for the CDR3: TGCGCCAGCAGCTTGGGTCCGATAGGACCCAATGAGCAGTTCTTC.

The CDR3 loop is CASSFGLAGLTYEQYF. CDR3 DNA sequence: TGTGCCAGCAGTTTCGGACTAGCGGGGCTTACCTACGAGCAGTACTTC. This sequence joins TRBV28 and TRBJ2-7, with 12 bases matching TRBD2. The germline CDR1 and CDR2 sequences are MDHEN and SYDVKM. The CDR3 spans 16 residues. Trimming took 3 bases from V and 2 from J; bases not matched to a gene: 5. Looking up the rest from reference TRBV28 and TRBJ2-7 gives the full variable domain: DVKVTQSSRYLVKRTGEKVFLECVQDMDHENMFWYRQDPGLGLRLIYFSYDVKMKEKGDIPEGYSVSREKKERFSLILESASTNQTSMYLCASSFGLAGLTYEQYFGPGTRLTVT.

To note about this clonotype: This may stem from a read error, because a much larger clone lies one nucleotide away. V is TRBV7-9 and J is TRBJ1-1; no reliable D call. The germline CDR1 and CDR2 sequences are SEHNR and FQNEAQ (reference sequence). This CDR3 has 14 residues. CDR3: CSSSLPVLSAEAFF. DNA of the CDR3: TGTTCCAGCAGCTTGCCCGTATTGTCTGCGGAAGCTTTCTTT. Together with reference TRBV7-9 and TRBJ1-1, the CDR3 gives the full variable domain: DTGVSQNPRHKITKRGQNVTFRCDPISEHNRLYWYRQTLGQGPEFLTYFQNEAQLEKSRLLSDRFSAERPKGSFSTLEIQRTEQGDSAMYLCSSSLPVLSAEAFFGQGTRLTVV.

This chain connects TRBV4-1 to TRBJ1-5; TRBD1 might be the D (5 bases). Trimming pared 1 base from V and 4 bases from J, leaving 11 bases between. The CDR3 loop spans 15 amino acids. Germline V CDR1 and CDR2: MGHRA, YSYEKL. The CDR3 region has the DNA TGCGCCAGCAGCCAAGCCGGACAATTAAATCAGCCCCAGCATTTT. Translating it yields CASSQAGQLNQPQHF.

This clonotype was found a few times. J is TRBJ1-5 and V is TRBV7-8; 8 bases map to TRBD1. Germline loops: CDR1 SGHVS, CDR2 FQNEAQ. After removal of 1 base from V and 6 bases from J, the junction contained 23 bases not matched to a gene. This CDR3 is 21 amino acids long. The CDR3 loop is CASSLVKKSRQGARLIQPQHF. CDR3 nucleotides: TGTGCCAGCAGCTTAGTGAAAAAGTCTCGGCAGGGGGCAAGGTTAATTCAGCCCCAGCATTTT.

This clonotype was picked up many times. The chain combines TRBV24-1 with TRBJ2-5; 10 bases agree with TRBD1. This CDR3 region has 14 residues. V was pared by 6 bases and J by 3 bases, with 3 bases of the junction left unmatched. Per germline, CDR1 KGHDR and CDR2 SFDVKD. CDR3 residues: CATSRQGAEETQYF. CDR3 in DNA: TGTGCCACCAGTCGACAGGGGGCGGAAGAGACCCAGTACTTC.

This clonotype was counted a few times. The chain recombines TRBV5-1 with TRBJ1-4; 7 positions match TRBD1. Germline V lookup: CDR1 SGHRS, CDR2 YFSETQ. This CDR3 has 15 residues. The trim removed 4 bases at V and 0 bases at J, leaving 3 bases unmatched. The CDR3 here is CASSGQDPTNEKLFF. In nucleotides, the CDR3 is TGCGCCAGCAGCGGACAGGATCCAACTAATGAAAAACTGTTTTTT.

This clonotype was recorded a few times. V usage is TRBV20-1 and J usage is TRBJ2-1; possible D gene TRBD1, 6 bases. This CDR3 is built from 14 residues. Germline lookup yields CDR1 DFQATT and CDR2 SNEGSKA (reference sequence). The V gene lost 5 bases and the J gene lost 0 bases, with 11 bases spanning the gap. CDR3 sequence (DNA): TGCAGTGCTCTCCGGGACATCTCCTACAATGAGCAGTTCTTC. Translating gives CSALRDISYNEQFF.

This clonotype was seen at least ten times. The gene calls are TRBV12-3 or TRBV12-4 and TRBJ2-1, with 12 bases identical to TRBD1. The CDR3 is made up of 15 amino acids. J gave up 9 bases and V 7 bases, and 10 bases lay outside the gene matches. The CDR3 bases are TGTGCCAGCAACCCGATGGGACAGGGGGCAGGTGAGCAGTTCTTC. It codes for CASNPMGQGAGEQFF.

The sample holds many counts of this clonotype. The rearrangement uses TRBV10-3 and TRBJ2-1; 11 bases map to TRBD2. The CDR3 totals 14 residues. Germline V gives CDR1 ENHRY, CDR2 SYGVKD. The junction had 4 bases not matched to a gene; V was cut back by 2 bases and J by 10 bases. The CDR3 protein is CAISETSGRSEQFF. CDR3 nucleotide sequence: TGTGCCATCAGTGAGACTAGCGGGAGATCGGAGCAGTTCTTC.

This clonotype was counted many times. The CDR3 sequence is CASILTSADTQYF. In nucleotides, the CDR3 is TGTGCCAGCATTCTGACTAGCGCGGATACGCAGTATTTT. The chain has TRBV12-3 or TRBV12-4 and TRBJ2-3, with 8 bases identical to TRBD2. The CDR3 runs 13 residues. V lost 7 bases to trimming and J lost 6 bases; unmatched junction nucleotides: 6.

This clonotype was seen ten or more times. This chain links TRBV7-2 with TRBJ2-5, with D unclear. Trimming cost V 1 base and J 0 bases, with 6 bases left between them. The CDR3 sequence is 14 residues long. Germline V gene lookup returns CDR1 SGHTA and CDR2 FQGNSA. CDR3 amino acids: CASSLGIDQETQYF. Here the CDR3 DNA reads TGTGCCAGCAGCTTAGGCATAGACCAAGAGACCCAGTACTTC. Drawing the rest from reference TRBV7-2 and TRBJ2-5, the complete variable domain is GAGVSQSPSNKVTEKGKDVELRCDPISGHTALYWYRQSLGQGLEFLIYFQGNSAPDKSGLPSDRFSAERTGGSVSTLTIQRTQQEDSAVYLCASSLGIDQETQYFGPGTRLLVL.

This clonotype has at least ten counts. V and J are TRBV7-3 and TRBJ2-1, with 9 nucleotides matching TRBD2. This CDR3 has 14 amino acids. Germline V gives CDR1 SGHTA, CDR2 FQGTGA. With V trimmed by 0 bases and J by 7 bases, 1 base remained unmatched. The DNA of the CDR3 is TGTGCCAGCAGCTTAACTAGCGGGAGTAATGAGCAGTTCTTC. Its protein product is CASSLTSGSNEQFF.

The chain recombines TRBV7-2 with TRBJ2-7; no clear D. The V gene lost 1 base and the J gene lost 7 bases, with 8 bases spanning the gap. The CDR3 contains 12 residues. Germline CDR1 SGHTA, CDR2 FQGNSA. The CDR3 bases are TGTGCCAGCAGCTTAGGGCACGGGGAGCAGTACTTC. Its protein is CASSLGHGEQYF. The full variable domain, rest sourced from reference TRBV7-2 and TRBJ2-7, is GAGVSQSPSNKVTEKGKDVELRCDPISGHTALYWYRQSLGQGLEFLIYFQGNSAPDKSGLPSDRFSAERTGGSVSTLTIQRTQQEDSAVYLCASSLGHGEQYFGPGTRLTVT.

This clonotype was detected many times. This CDR3 is CASSPGRKNEQFF. The CDR3 DNA is TGTGCCAGCTCACCAGGACGCAAGAATGAGCAGTTCTTC. V and J are TRBV18 and TRBJ2-1; D not certain. With 2 bases removed from V and 7 bases from J, the gap between germline ends came to 9 bases. The CDR3 length is 13 residues. The germline V gene encodes CDR1 KGHSH and CDR2 LQKENI.

Concerning this clonotype itself: A much larger clone lies a single base off, so this may be a read error. This chain connects TRBV5-1 to TRBJ2-7; perhaps D is TRBD1 or TRBD2 (5 bases each). Germline CDR1 and CDR2: SGHRS and YFSETQ. The CDR3 consists of 13 residues. The CDR3 sequence: CASSWDGSYEQNF. The CDR3 DNA reads TGCGCCAGCAGCTGGGACGGTTCCTACGAGCAGAACTTC.

This clonotype was counted a few times. CDR3 DNA: TGTGCCAGCAGTTCCGGACAGGATATCACCATATATTTT. Residues: CASSSGQDITIYF. The gene calls are TRBV28 and TRBJ1-3; the match to TRBD1 covers 7 bases. V dropped 4 bases and J dropped 9; count of bases not matched to a gene: 6. This CDR3 comprises 13 residues. CDR1 and CDR2 from the germline V gene are MDHEN and SYDVKM.

This clonotype was observed a handful of times. The V call is TRBV11-1, the J call TRBJ2-2; TRBD2 aligns across 13 bases. With V trimmed by 5 bases and J by 5 bases, 5 bases remained unmatched. There are 16 residues in the CDR3. Germline values: CDR1 SGHAT, CDR2 FQDESV (reference sequence). The CDR3 DNA follows: TGTGCCAGCAGCCCATTGGGACTAGCGGGAACCGGGGAGCTGTTTTTT. Translated, it gives CASSPLGLAGTGELFF.